This record concerns one T cell receptor beta chain sequence. Its antigen is unidentified. In generating TCR beta cDNA, 5'RACE template switching with UMIs was used. After re-calling the 5' RACE reads, TCRdb lists one entry per CDR3 protein, DNA absent. Its listing shows roughly 160,000 distinct CDR3 sequences. CDR1 is LGHDT, CDR2 YNNKEL, per germline (reference sequence). The CDR3 is made up of 18 amino acids. This specimen comes from a study of T cells expressing NK-cell markers. Background on the study: From sorted CD3+CD56+NKG2C+, CD3+CD56+NKG2C- and CD3+CD56-NKG2C+ T cells came the TCR beta repertoires. One of eight sequenced donors was HCMV-seronegative; the other seven were seropositive.

Overall study results and limits: HCMV specificity of the expanded NKG2C+ T cell clones stayed unclear.

The sequence was collected from a man aged 18 to 70 in good health. This chain links TRBV3-1 with TRBJ2-3; TCRdb indicates TRBD2, and absent DNA this call remains unverified. Sequencing was carried out using blood T cells: a sorted CD56 or NKG2C T cell subset, CD4+ or CD8+ T cells, or bulk PBMC T cells (not recorded which). This CDR3 reads CASSHQLVGGTLSDTQYF.